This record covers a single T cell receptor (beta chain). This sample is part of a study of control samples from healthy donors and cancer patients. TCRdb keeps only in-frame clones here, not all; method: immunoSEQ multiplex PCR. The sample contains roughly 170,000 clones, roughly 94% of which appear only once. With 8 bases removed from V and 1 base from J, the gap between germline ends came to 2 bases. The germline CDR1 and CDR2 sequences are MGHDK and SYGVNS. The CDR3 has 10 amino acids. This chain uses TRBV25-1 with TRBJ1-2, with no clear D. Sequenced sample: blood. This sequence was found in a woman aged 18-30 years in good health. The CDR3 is CASYNYGYTF. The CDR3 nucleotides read TGTGCCAGCTATAACTATGGCTACACCTTC.